Each of the 32 T cell receptor beta chains below was sequenced from the same sample in a study of Graves' ophthalmopathy and Graves' hyperthyroidism. Researchers took RNA transcripts and amplified TCR beta CDR3 regions from them. HTBI primers were employed in first-round RT-PCR, then a second-round multiplex PCR followed. TCRdb reprocessed the multiplex PCR reads via MiXCR and lists one record per CDR3 protein. The sample includes about 340,000 distinct CDR3 sequences, 17% of them seen just once. The specimen was peripheral blood. The source is an adult man with Graves' ophthalmopathy.

This clonotype was observed many times. The chain employs TRBV20-1 and TRBJ2-7; 12 nucleotides match TRBD2. The CDR3 is made up of 16 amino acids. After removal of 0 bases from V and 1 base from J, the junction contained 4 bases not matched to a gene. From germline, CDR1 is DFQATT and CDR2 SNEGSKA (reference sequence). The CDR3 DNA reads as TGCAGTGCTAGAGATCTAGGACTAGCGGGATCCTACGAGCAGTACTTC. Its protein is CSARDLGLAGSYEQYF.

This clonotype appeared many times. The CDR3 here is CASSLLHGTGGTGELFF. The CDR3 coding sequence is TGCGCCAGCAGCTTGTTGCACGGGACAGGGGGAACCGGGGAGCTGTTTTTT. J is TRBJ2-2 and V is TRBV5-1; 11 nucleotides line up with TRBD1. Trimming cost V 1 base and J 5 bases; bases outside gene matches: 7. The CDR3 totals 17 residues. Germline V gene sequence: CDR1 SGHRS, CDR2 YFSETQ. Full variable domain (missing parts from reference TRBV5-1 and TRBJ2-2): KAGVTQTPRYLIKTRGQQVTLSCSPISGHRSVSWYQQTPGQGLQFLFEYFSETQRNKGNFPGRFSGRQFSNSRSEMNVSTLELGDSALYLCASSLLHGTGGTGELFFGEGSRLTVL.

The chain joins TRBV20-1 to TRBJ1-1; D ambiguous. Germline loops: CDR1 DFQATT, CDR2 SNEGSKA (reference sequence). Trimming left V 3 bases short and J 4 bases short, with 15 bases between. CDR3 length: 14 residues. Written as DNA, the CDR3 is TGCAGTGCTAGCGCCATCAACCTCGGCACTGAAGCTTTCTTT. The encoded protein is CSASAINLGTEAFF.

Remarks on this clonotype: A clone one base away is much larger, so this may be a read error. The chain carries TRBV29-1 and TRBJ2-2, with 11 nucleotides matching TRBD2. The J segment lost 5 bases and the V segment lost 5 bases, leaving 4 bases of the junction unmatched. Germline V gene lookup returns CDR1 SQVTM and CDR2 ANQGSEA. CDR3 length: 14 residues. The CDR3 bases are TGCAGCGTTTTACTAGCGGGGGAGACCGGGGAGCTGTTTTTT. This sequence encodes CSVLLAGETGELFF.

Many counts were recorded for this clonotype. The rearrangement joins TRBV7-2 to TRBJ2-3; 9 bases agree with TRBD1. CDR1 is SGHTA and CDR2 is FQGNSA in the germline V gene. J lost 6 bases, V lost 5 bases, and 6 bases had no gene match. The CDR3 loop spans 14 amino acids. CDR3 bases: TGTGCCAGCAGCCAGGACAGGGGAATGGATACGCAGTATTTT. Translating it yields CASSQDRGMDTQYF.

This clonotype has a count of ten or more. The genes are TRBV27 and TRBJ2-7, with 13 bases aligning to TRBD2. Trimming cost V 5 bases and J 6 bases; bases outside gene matches: 4. Germline V gene sequence: CDR1 MNHEY, CDR2 SMNVEV (reference sequence). The CDR3 spans 14 residues. The CDR3 nucleotides read TGTGCCAGCAGTCACGGGACTAGCGGGATCGAGCAGTACTTC. Its protein is CASSHGTSGIEQYF.

This clonotype was seen ten or more times. The chain recombines TRBV28 with TRBJ1-2, with 10 nucleotides matching TRBD1. This CDR3 region has 15 residues. V lost 5 bases to trimming and J lost 5 bases; unmatched junction nucleotides: 8. Germline values: CDR1 MDHEN, CDR2 SYDVKM. For the CDR3, the DNA is TGTGCCAGCAGTAAAGACAGGGGGCATCAATATGGCTACACCTTC. Residues: CASSKDRGHQYGYTF.

This clonotype was seen ten or more times. The J gene is TRBJ1-5, the V gene TRBV24-1; D possibly corresponds to TRBD1 (5 bases). This CDR3 comprises 16 residues. Germline CDR1 is KGHDR and CDR2 is SFDVKD. Trimming removed 3 bases at V and 2 bases at J, with 13 bases between. The CDR3 DNA follows: TGTGCCACCAGTGATCCGACCCAGGGTGGCAATCAGCCCCAGCATTTT. Translated, it gives CATSDPTQGGNQPQHF.

In its sample, this clonotype was seen many times. The chain uses TRBV25-1 and TRBJ1-2, with a weak D call TRBD1 (6 bases). The CDR3 contains 12 residues. The V end lost 6 bases, the J end lost 8 bases, and 13 bases lay between the germline ends. The germline CDR1 and CDR2 sequences are MGHDK and SYGVNS. This CDR3 is CASSDMGGGYTF. In DNA, the CDR3 is TGTGCCAGCAGCGACATGGGGGGCGGCTACACCTTC.

This clonotype has at least ten counts. CDR3 DNA sequence: TGTGCCAGCAGCCTGGCGGGGACCCGAGAGACCCAGTACTTC. It specifies CASSLAGTRETQYF. The V and J genes are TRBV5-5 and TRBJ2-5; D possibly corresponds to TRBD2 (6 bases). Germline V lookup: CDR1 SGHKS, CDR2 YYEKEE (reference sequence). V lost 4 bases to trimming and J lost 4 bases, with 14 bases between them. This CDR3 spans 14 amino acids.

A few counts support this clonotype. V gene TRBV18 combines with J gene TRBJ1-1, with a possible D match to TRBD1 (5 bases). V gave up 2 bases and J gave up 3 bases, with 13 bases separating them. The CDR3 has 15 residues. The germline CDR1 and CDR2 sequences are KGHSH and LQKENI. CDR3 nucleotides: TGTGCCAGCTCACCAACGGATCAGGGTTACACTGAAGCTTTCTTT. Translation gives CASSPTDQGYTEAFF.

This clonotype was counted ten times or more. The chain recombines TRBV2 with TRBJ1-1, with 11 bases fitting TRBD1. The germline CDR1 and CDR2 sequences are SNHLY and FYNNEI. CDR3 length: 17 residues. J lost 2 bases, V lost 2 bases, and 7 bases had no gene match. The CDR3, as DNA: TGTGCCAGCAGTGAATATCTAGGGACAGGGGGTAACACTGAAGCTTTCTTT. Translating it yields CASSEYLGTGGNTEAFF.

The rearrangement links TRBV11-2 to TRBJ2-2; 13 bases fit TRBD2. Germline values: CDR1 SGHAT, CDR2 FQNNGV. V trimming: 5 bases; J trimming: 6 bases; junction bases outside the gene matches: 6. The CDR3 totals 16 residues. The DNA of the CDR3 is TGTGCCAGCAGCCCGACTAGCGGGAGGAGAGCCGGGGAGCTGTTTTTT. It translates to CASSPTSGRRAGELFF.

This clonotype was seen many times. Written as DNA, the CDR3 is TGTGCCAGCAGCTCCCCCGCTACGGGACAGGGAACCTACGAGCAGTACTTC. Translated: CASSSPATGQGTYEQYF. The chain is built from TRBV7-8 and TRBJ2-7; 9 positions agree with TRBD1. The CDR3 consists of 17 residues. Germline V gene data show CDR1 as SGHVS and CDR2 as FQNEAQ. The trim removed 4 bases at V and 2 bases at J, leaving 12 bases unmatched.

This clonotype was counted ten times or more. The chain has TRBV29-1 and TRBJ2-5; 7 bases match TRBD1. The CDR3 spans 17 residues. The germline V gene encodes CDR1 SQVTM and CDR2 ANQGSEA. V shed 2 bases and J 5 bases; nucleotides not matched to a gene: 17. CDR3 sequence reads: CSVELATGLNSAETQYF. As DNA, the CDR3 is TGCAGCGTTGAATTGGCGACAGGGCTTAACTCGGCTGAGACCCAGTACTTC.

In its sample, this clonotype was seen many times. This chain connects TRBV7-2 to TRBJ1-1; D is ambiguous. Germline V gives CDR1 SGHTA, CDR2 FQGNSA. CDR3 size: 13 residues. The V gene lost 5 bases and the J gene lost 10 bases, with 17 bases spanning the gap. CDR3 amino acids: CASSPEGLTGAFF. The CDR3 DNA reads TGTGCCAGCAGCCCCGAGGGCCTCACCGGAGCTTTCTTT. The whole variable domain, remainder taken from reference TRBV7-2 and TRBJ1-1, is GAGVSQSPSNKVTEKGKDVELRCDPISGHTALYWYRQSLGQGLEFLIYFQGNSAPDKSGLPSDRFSAERTGGSVSTLTIQRTQQEDSAVYLCASSPEGLTGAFFGQGTRLTVV.

There are many counts of this clonotype. The chain is built from TRBV4-2 and TRBJ1-5; D gene unclear. The V end was cut by 1 base, the J end by 0 bases, with 4 bases between. Germline V gene lookup returns CDR1 LGHNA and CDR2 YNFKEQ. The CDR3 is made up of 14 amino acids. The CDR3 nucleotides are TGTGCCAGCAGCCAAGCCCTTAGCAATCAGCCCCAGCATTTT. It encodes CASSQALSNQPQHF.

This clonotype was recorded at least ten times. The V and J genes are TRBV7-2 and TRBJ2-7; D tentatively fits TRBD1 or TRBD2 (7 bases each). Germline V gene sequence: CDR1 SGHTA, CDR2 FQGNSA. Deletions cut 8 bases from V and 2 bases from J, with 16 bases between. This CDR3 is built from 14 residues. The CDR3 region is CASSWGGQTYEQYF. The DNA of the CDR3 is TGTGCCAGCTCCTGGGGGGGACAGACCTACGAGCAGTACTTC.

This sequence joins TRBV12-3 or TRBV12-4 and TRBJ1-6; tentatively, D is TRBD1 (5 bases). The CDR3 covers 15 residues. With 2 bases removed from V and 10 bases from J, the gap between germline ends came to 15 bases. The CDR3 here is CASSLFGGAISPLHF. The CDR3 DNA is TGTGCCAGCAGTTTATTCGGGGGTGCTATCTCACCCCTCCACTTT.

This clonotype was detected ten times or more. V and J are TRBV10-3 and TRBJ1-2; D is undetermined. CDR1 ENHRY and CDR2 SYGVKD come from the germline V gene. This CDR3 comprises 13 residues. The V gene lost 3 bases and the J gene lost 4 bases, with 9 bases spanning the gap. CDR3 residues: CAISDQESYGYTF. As DNA, the CDR3 is TGTGCCATCAGTGACCAAGAAAGCTATGGCTACACCTTC.

This clonotype was counted only a few times. The chain couples TRBV18 to TRBJ1-5; D remains unclear. V was trimmed by 2 bases and J by 7 bases, leaving 9 bases between them. Looked up from germline, CDR1 is KGHSH and CDR2 is LQKENI. The CDR3 runs 13 residues. This CDR3 is CASSPGSLQPQHF. CDR3 DNA: TGTGCCAGCTCACCAGGTAGCCTCCAGCCCCAGCATTTT.

There are many counts of this clonotype. The rearrangement uses TRBV7-8 and TRBJ2-7; D remains unclear. Per germline, CDR1 SGHVS and CDR2 FQNEAQ. V shed 1 base and J shed 3 bases, with 16 bases lying between them. CDR3 size: 16 residues. The CDR3 DNA sequence: TGTGCCAGCAGCTTAGGTCTCACGATTTCCCGCTACGAGCAGTACTTC. It codes for CASSLGLTISRYEQYF.

This clonotype has a count of ten or more. For the CDR3, the DNA is TGCAGTGCTAGAAGAGGGGGGGGAGATGAGGAGCAGTACTTC. This gives the protein CSARRGGGDEEQYF. The genes are TRBV20-1 and TRBJ2-7; maybe TRBD2 (7 bases). The CDR3 spans 14 residues. Trimming took 2 bases from V and 7 from J, leaving 18 bases between them. Germline loops: CDR1 DFQATT, CDR2 SNEGSKA (reference sequence).

The table lists this clonotype with many counts. This chain connects TRBV6-5 to TRBJ1-1, with D perhaps matching TRBD1 (5 bases). Germline CDR1 is MNHEY and CDR2 is SVGAGI. Trimming took off 2 bases at V and 1 base at J, with 8 bases between the two ends. The CDR3 runs 14 residues. The CDR3 loop is CASSYATANTEAFF. In nucleotides, the CDR3 is TGTGCCAGCAGTTACGCGACAGCGAACACTGAAGCTTTCTTT.

The chain is built from TRBV20-1 and TRBJ2-7; D call uncertain. Trimming removed 3 bases from V and 0 bases from J, with 12 bases in between. This CDR3 comprises 14 residues. Germline values: CDR1 DFQATT, CDR2 SNEGSKA (reference sequence). In DNA, the CDR3 is TGCAGTGCTAGGTTCGGGTCAAACTCCTACGAGCAGTACTTC. It specifies CSARFGSNSYEQYF.

This clonotype was recorded at least ten times. The rearrangement links TRBV6-1 to TRBJ2-5; D gene unclear. Germline values: CDR1 MNHNS, CDR2 SASEGT. CDR3 length: 17 amino acids. The germline V and J ends were trimmed by 6 bases and 0 bases, with 20 bases remaining between them. The chain's CDR3 is CASRPVNGGVYQETQYF. CDR3 sequence (DNA): TGTGCCAGCAGACCGGTGAATGGTGGGGTGTACCAAGAGACCCAGTACTTC.

This clonotype occurred a few times. Its ends do not fully match the called genes, so a read error is possible. The rearrangement links TRBV6-1 to TRBJ1-1, with D perhaps matching TRBD1 (5 bases). Germline CDR1 is MNHNS and CDR2 is SASEGT. The CDR3 runs 15 residues. This CDR3 is CASGRGVQLNTEASF. CDR3 in DNA: TGTGCCAGCGGACGGGGGGTGCAACTGAACACTGAAGCTTCCTTT.

There are many counts of this clonotype. V usage is TRBV4-2 and J usage is TRBJ1-2; the match to TRBD1 covers 8 bases. CDR3 length: 15 amino acids. J was trimmed by 7 bases and V by 1 base; bases with no gene match: 8. Per the germline V gene, CDR1 is LGHNA and CDR2 is YNFKEQ. This CDR3 reads CASSQAGTGSLGYTF. In DNA, the CDR3 is TGTGCCAGCAGCCAAGCCGGGACAGGAAGTCTTGGCTACACCTTC.

This clonotype was recorded many times. The chain carries TRBV30 and TRBJ1-6; D unclear. This CDR3 contains 13 residues. Germline values: CDR1 GTSNPN, CDR2 SVGIG (reference sequence). V was shortened by 8 bases and J by 7 bases, with 15 bases between the two germline ends. The chain's CDR3 is CAEQPGQNSPLHF. CDR3 sequence (DNA): TGTGCCGAACAGCCGGGCCAGAATTCACCCCTCCACTTT. The full variable domain, completed using reference TRBV30 and TRBJ1-6, is SQTIHQWPATLVQPVGSPLSLECTVEGTSNPNLYWYRQAAGRGLQLLFYSVGIGQISSEVPQNLSASRPQDRQFILSSKKLLLSDSGFYLCAEQPGQNSPLHFGNGTRLTVT.

This clonotype came up once. V and J are TRBV6-1 and TRBJ2-7; perhaps TRBD1 as D (5 bases). Per germline, CDR1 MNHNS and CDR2 SASEGT. Trimming shortened V by 1 base and J by 6 bases, and 10 bases separated the two germline ends. CDR3 length equals 13 residues. CDR3 sequence (DNA): TGTGCCAGCAGTGAAGATTGGGGCAGCGAGCAGTACTTC. It yields the protein CASSEDWGSEQYF.

This clonotype was counted many times. The genes are TRBV15 and TRBJ2-7; D uncertain. This CDR3 is built from 14 residues. With 3 bases removed from V and 0 bases from J, the gap between germline ends came to 9 bases. The germline gives CDR1 LNHNV, CDR2 YYDKDF (reference sequence). CDR3 sequence reads: CATSRGGSSYEQYF. The CDR3 nucleotides are TGTGCCACCAGCAGGGGTGGGTCCTCCTACGAGCAGTACTTC.

In its sample, this clonotype was seen many times. This chain uses TRBV20-1 with TRBJ2-7; TRBD2 agrees at 7 bases. V lost 6 bases to trimming and J lost 6 bases; unmatched junction nucleotides: 8. The germline CDR1 and CDR2 sequences are DFQATT and SNEGSKA (reference sequence). CDR3 length equals 12 residues. The CDR3 coding sequence is TGCAGTGCCAACTGGGGGGGTGGCGAGCAGTACTTC. Translated, it gives CSANWGGGEQYF.